This T cell receptor (beta chain) is drawn from a study of circulating CD8 cells and anti-PD-1 response in melanoma. About the study: Every 2 weeks, patients got 3 mg/kg nivolumab intravenously. About 45% of the 13 patients had prior targeted therapy or immunotherapy; seven did not. Study outcomes and limitations: Some patients were treatment-naive; others were previously treated.

From live CD3+CD8+TCRalphabeta+ cells, four PD-1 and/or TIGIT subsets were sorted. The germline gives CDR1 DFQATT, CDR2 SNEGSKA (reference sequence). The CDR3 runs 14 residues. Trimming took 6 bases from V and 2 from J, leaving 13 bases between them. The QIAseq Immune Repertoire TCR panel built the libraries from approximately 16 ng of total RNA. TCRdb fed the reads into MiXCR, producing one record per CDR3 protein. Here the sample spans fewer than 1,500 distinct CDR3 sequences, 9.5% to 13% being singletons. Comment on this clonotype: Antigen unknown. This may be a read error, as it is one base from a much larger clone.

Specimen: CD8+ T cells from PBMCs, collected at baseline or after one month of anti-PD-1 therapy (not recorded which). The source is a human donor with melanoma. The rearrangement joins TRBV20-1 to TRBJ2-2; the D gene could be TRBD1 or TRBD2 (5 bases each). The CDR3 nucleotides read TGCAGTGCAACCGGGGCACTCAACACCGGGGAGCTGTTTTTT. Translated, it gives CSATGALNTGELFF.